A single sample gave rise to the 27 T cell receptor beta chains below, sequenced in a study of T cells in Graves' hyperthyroidism and ophthalmopathy. Researchers took RNA transcripts and amplified the TCR beta CDR3 regions from them. The HTBI primer set was used in a first-round RT-PCR of the TCR CDR3. A single record per CDR3 protein comes from TCRdb applying MiXCR to the multiplex PCR reads. Among hundreds of thousands of distinct CDR3 sequences, 15% to 17% were seen once, and the ten largest hold over 7.5%. The sample comprised blood. Receptor source: a woman aged 18 to 35 with Graves' hyperthyroidism.

This clonotype was seen ten or more times. This chain joins TRBV5-5 and TRBJ1-5; D not certain. In germline, CDR1 is SGHKS, CDR2 YYEKEE (reference sequence). The CDR3 extends over 13 amino acids. V gave up 0 bases and J gave up 7 bases, with 8 bases separating them. CDR3 residues: CASSLGSEQPQHF. For the CDR3, the DNA is TGTGCCAGCAGCTTGGGTTCTGAACAGCCCCAGCATTTT.

The chain is built from TRBV6-1 and TRBJ2-2; possibly TRBD2 for D (5 bases). Trimming cost V 6 bases and J 4 bases, with 12 bases left between them. Looked up from germline, CDR1 is MNHNS and CDR2 is SASEGT. The CDR3 consists of 14 residues. CDR3 region: CASRDGLLTGELFF. The CDR3 nucleotides read TGTGCCAGCAGGGATGGACTGCTCACCGGGGAGCTGTTTTTT.

This clonotype has a count of ten or more. The V gene is TRBV30, the J gene TRBJ1-6; 8 bases agree with TRBD1. This CDR3 is 15 amino acids long. The V gene end was trimmed by 0 bases and the J gene end by 6 bases; junction bases not matched to a gene: 4. From germline, CDR1 is GTSNPN and CDR2 SVGIG (reference sequence). The CDR3: CAWSVLGQGNSPLHF. CDR3 DNA: TGTGCCTGGAGTGTGCTCGGACAGGGTAATTCACCCCTCCACTTT.

This clonotype was recorded at least ten times. J is TRBJ1-2 and V is TRBV5-4; 10 positions match TRBD1. The V and J ends lost 3 bases and 1 base, in that order; junction bases with no gene match: 6. Germline CDR1 SGHNT, CDR2 YYREEE (reference sequence). The CDR3 is made up of 16 amino acids. In nucleotides, the CDR3 is TGTGCCAGCAGCTCCCCCGGGACAGGGGTTAACTATGGCTACACCTTC. Amino acid sequence: CASSSPGTGVNYGYTF.

This clonotype was detected many times. The chain carries TRBV5-1 and TRBJ2-1; 9 nucleotides align to TRBD1. J was trimmed by 7 bases and V by 4 bases; bases with no gene match: 12. Germline CDR1 SGHRS, CDR2 YFSETQ. CDR3 length: 16 residues. The CDR3 nucleotides are TGCGCCAGCAGCCTTGACCCCGGGACAGGGTATAATGAGCAGTTCTTC. Protein sequence: CASSLDPGTGYNEQFF.

V gene TRBV5-6 combines with J gene TRBJ2-6; 9 bases align to TRBD1. Germline CDR1 SGHDT, CDR2 YYEEEE. V trimming: 4 bases; J trimming: 7 bases; junction bases outside the gene matches: 6. The CDR3 contains 15 residues. As DNA, the CDR3 is TGTGCCAGCAGCACCGGACAGGGGAGAGCCAACGTCCTGACTTTC. The encoded protein is CASSTGQGRANVLTF.

At least ten counts were recorded for this clonotype. V is TRBV6-1 and J is TRBJ1-5; D is unresolved. The germline gives CDR1 MNHNS, CDR2 SASEGT. The CDR3 consists of 14 residues. The V and J ends lost 6 bases and 6 bases respectively, with 15 bases between them. The CDR3 here is CASSPPDGIQPQHF. CDR3 nucleotides: TGTGCCAGCAGCCCCCCGGACGGTATTCAGCCCCAGCATTTT.

This clonotype was seen at least ten times. This sequence joins TRBV5-1 and TRBJ2-7; tentative D call: TRBD1 (6 bases). Germline CDR1 is SGHRS and CDR2 is YFSETQ. The CDR3 contains 15 residues. V lost 3 bases, J lost 4 bases, and 17 bases lay in between. The CDR3 reads CASSSWVGAGYEQYF. CDR3 DNA: TGCGCCAGCAGCTCCTGGGTGGGGGCAGGATACGAGCAGTACTTC.

The gene calls are TRBV9 and TRBJ2-7; tentatively, D is TRBD2 (6 bases). There are 17 residues in the CDR3. V gave up 2 bases and J gave up 1 base, with 19 bases separating them. Germline V gene sequence: CDR1 SGDLS, CDR2 YYNGEE. CDR3 in DNA: TGTGCCAGCAGCGTCCTCCCCGGGAGTGCGTTTTCCTACGAGCAGTACTTC. Protein product: CASSVLPGSAFSYEQYF.

This rearrangement joins TRBV20-1 to TRBJ2-1; TRBD2 aligns across 11 bases. CDR3 size: 16 residues. V lost 6 bases to trimming and J lost 6 bases; unmatched junction nucleotides: 13. Germline CDR1 is DFQATT and CDR2 is SNEGSKA (reference sequence). Here the CDR3 DNA reads TGCAGTGCCGTGCTACTAGCGGGGGCTTTCCGCAATGAGCAGTTCTTC. This translates into CSAVLLAGAFRNEQFF.

This clonotype was seen a few times. It may be a read error: a sequence one base away is much more abundant. The genes are TRBV11-3 and TRBJ2-7; D call uncertain. This CDR3 region has 13 residues. Germline V gives CDR1 SGHNT, CDR2 YENEEA. Trimming took 4 bases from V and 3 from J, leaving 10 bases between them. The CDR3 region has the DNA TGTGCCAGCAGCTCAGACTTTGGCTACGAGCAGTACTTC. Translating it yields CASSSDFGYEQYF.

This clonotype was counted only a few times. One end of the junction fails to match germline, which may point to a read error. The gene calls are TRBV27 and TRBJ1-5; D unclear. The CDR3 totals 14 residues. Germline values: CDR1 MNHEY, CDR2 SMNVEV (reference sequence). CDR3 sequence (DNA): TGTGCCAGCAGGCTCGTTGGGTCGAATCAGCCCCGGCATTTT. This translates into CASRLVGSNQPRHF.

This clonotype has ten or more counts. The chain combines TRBV6-1 with TRBJ2-7; TRBD2 agrees at 10 bases. V was pared by 1 base and J by 3 bases, with 3 bases of the junction left unmatched. Germline lookup yields CDR1 MNHNS and CDR2 SASEGT. The CDR3 spans 15 residues. CDR3: CASSEVPSGSYEQYF. CDR3 in DNA: TGTGCCAGCAGTGAAGTGCCTAGCGGGAGCTACGAGCAGTACTTC.

This clonotype was counted between two and nine times. The chain couples TRBV11-3 to TRBJ1-6; D is unresolved. The germline V and J ends were trimmed by 1 base and 4 bases, with 8 bases remaining between them. CDR1 SGHNT and CDR2 YENEEA come from the germline V gene. The CDR3 consists of 15 residues. CDR3 nucleotides: TGTGCCAGCAGCTTAGTAACCGGTTATAATTCACCCCTCCACTTT. It translates to CASSLVTGYNSPLHF.

There are many counts of this clonotype. The chain joins TRBV6-1 to TRBJ2-7, with D unresolved. Germline V gene lookup returns CDR1 MNHNS and CDR2 SASEGT. This CDR3 contains 17 residues. The V and J ends lost 5 bases and 3 bases respectively, with 23 bases between them. The CDR3 DNA follows: TGTGCCAGCAGTTATCCGAAGGGCAGGTTCCCGCTCTACGAGCAGTACTTC. This translates into CASSYPKGRFPLYEQYF.

This clonotype was observed once. This CDR3 reads CASSSGSVGELFF. The CDR3 DNA sequence: TGTGCCAGCAGCTCAGGGAGTGTCGGGGAGCTGTTTTTT. This sequence joins TRBV11-3 and TRBJ2-2; the D gene could be TRBD1 or TRBD2 (5 bases each). The V gene lost 4 bases and the J gene lost 7 bases, with 10 bases spanning the gap. Germline loops: CDR1 SGHNT, CDR2 YENEEA. This CDR3 is 13 amino acids long.

The J gene is TRBJ2-5, the V gene TRBV6-9; 11 nucleotides agree with TRBD1. CDR3 length: 18 amino acids. Germline CDR1 reads MNHGY; CDR2 reads SVAAGI. Germline trimming cut 3 bases from V and 6 bases from J; bases unmatched to any gene: 15. For the CDR3, the DNA is TGTGCCAGCAGTTACAGACGAGGACAGGGGGCGTATGGCCAGACCCAGTACTTC. This translates into CASSYRRGQGAYGQTQYF.

This clonotype was counted many times. The chain is built from TRBV11-1 and TRBJ2-3; TRBD2 aligns across 11 bases. The CDR3 extends over 18 amino acids. V lost 2 bases, J lost 2 bases, and 9 bases stayed unmatched. In germline, CDR1 is SGHAT, CDR2 FQDESV (reference sequence). The CDR3 DNA reads as TGTGCCAGCAGCTTAAAAGCGTCTAGCGGGAGGTCCACAGATACGCAGTATTTT. It specifies CASSLKASSGRSTDTQYF.

This clonotype was recorded many times. The chain carries TRBV6-5 and TRBJ1-1, with a possible D match to TRBD1 (6 bases). Trimming cost V 0 bases and J 0 bases, with 8 bases left between them. The CDR3 covers 15 residues. Germline CDR1 and CDR2: MNHEY and SVGAGI. CDR3 sequence: CASSYSQGMNTEAFF. CDR3 bases: TGTGCCAGCAGTTACTCCCAGGGGATGAACACTGAAGCTTTCTTT.

The chain recombines TRBV27 with TRBJ1-3, with TRBD1 matching 11 bases. This CDR3 comprises 15 residues. The trim removed 6 bases at V and 4 bases at J, leaving 5 bases unmatched. From germline, CDR1 is MNHEY and CDR2 SMNVEV (reference sequence). The CDR3: CASRGTGGHGNTIYF. Here the CDR3 DNA reads TGTGCCAGCAGGGGGACAGGGGGGCACGGAAACACCATATATTTT.

This clonotype showed up many times. The V call is TRBV6-1, the J call TRBJ1-5; unclear D gene. The CDR3 loop spans 19 amino acids. CDR1 and CDR2 (germline): MNHNS, SASEGT. V gave up 1 base and J gave up 0 bases, with 19 bases separating them. The CDR3 region has the DNA TGTGCCAGCAGTGAAGACCGATGGGAGTGGCGGGGTAGCAATCAGCCCCAGCATTTT. The encoded protein is CASSEDRWEWRGSNQPQHF.

The rearrangement links TRBV7-9 to TRBJ2-1, with D perhaps assigned TRBD1 or TRBD2 (6 bases each). Per the germline V gene, CDR1 is SEHNR and CDR2 is FQNEAQ (reference sequence). The CDR3 has 18 residues. V was cut by 4 bases and J by 4 bases, with 23 bases left in between. CDR3 in amino acids: CASSSPPHRGERYNEQFF. Here the CDR3 DNA reads TGTGCCAGCAGCTCCCCTCCCCATAGGGGGGAGCGGTACAATGAGCAGTTCTTC.

The chain uses TRBV27 and TRBJ2-1; 14 nucleotides line up with TRBD2. The length of the CDR3 is 14 residues. V shed 6 bases, J shed 12 bases, and the junction held 7 bases outside the gene matches. CDR1 is MNHEY and CDR2 is SMNVEV in the germline V gene (reference sequence). The chain's CDR3 is CASRAGTSGGPQFF. CDR3 coding DNA: TGTGCCAGCAGGGCAGGGACTAGCGGGGGCCCGCAGTTCTTC.

In its sample, this clonotype was seen many times. The rearrangement uses TRBV7-2 and TRBJ2-1; D is possibly TRBD2 (6 bases). CDR3 length: 15 residues. V dropped 1 base and J dropped 5 bases, with 12 bases sitting between them. Germline V gene data show CDR1 as SGHTA and CDR2 as FQGNSA. The CDR3 sequence: CASSLGGMSHNEQFF. CDR3 sequence (DNA): TGTGCCAGCAGCTTAGGCGGGATGTCCCACAATGAGCAGTTCTTC.

The rearrangement joins TRBV6-1 to TRBJ1-2; a possible D gene is TRBD1 (6 bases). The CDR3 covers 15 residues. Germline assignment: CDR1 MNHNS and CDR2 SASEGT. The V end lost 4 bases, the J end lost 2 bases, and 14 bases lay between the germline ends. Here the CDR3 DNA reads TGTGCCAGCAGTGCCCAGGAGGGGGGGAACTATGGCTACACCTTC. It codes for CASSAQEGGNYGYTF.

This clonotype was recorded at least ten times. V gene TRBV20-1 combines with J gene TRBJ2-1, with D perhaps matching TRBD2 (7 bases). The CDR3 spans 14 residues. The V gene lost 5 bases and the J gene lost 10 bases, with 21 bases spanning the gap. Germline values: CDR1 DFQATT, CDR2 SNEGSKA (reference sequence). This CDR3 is CSAGIRGGGLEQFF. The CDR3 bases are TGCAGTGCTGGGATCCGAGGGGGGGGCTTAGAGCAGTTCTTC.

On this clonotype: This clone may be a read error of a much larger clone one base away. This chain joins TRBV29-1 and TRBJ2-5; TRBD2 is a possible D gene (5 bases). This CDR3 contains 10 residues. Germline V lookup: CDR1 SQVTM, CDR2 ANQGSEA. The CDR3: CSGRWETQHF. Here the CDR3 DNA reads TGCAGCGGGAGGTGGGAGACCCAGCACTTC.